The 12 T cell receptor beta chains given below trace back to one sample, sequenced in a study of cytomegalovirus exposure and HLA in healthy donors. PCR used 60 Vbeta primers and 13 Jbeta primers. TCRdb keeps only in-frame clones here, not all; method: immunoSEQ multiplex PCR. The sample yields approximately 150,000 clones, approximately 80% seen once. Material for sequencing was PBMCs. These receptors were taken from a man in his thirties or forties in good health and CMV-seropositive.

The chain is built from TRBV2 and TRBJ1-1, with D uncertain. The V gene lost 8 bases and the J gene lost 0 bases, with 19 bases spanning the gap. Germline CDR1 SNHLY, CDR2 FYNNEI. This CDR3 contains 16 residues. The CDR3 DNA is TGTGCCAGCTCTGAGGGCCAAACCCCCATGAACACTGAAGCTTTCTTT. Amino acids: CASSEGQTPMNTEAFF. The full variable domain, its missing parts supplied by reference TRBV2 and TRBJ1-1, is EPEVTQTPSHQVTQMGQEVILRCVPISNHLYFYWYRQILGQKVEFLVSFYNNEISEKSEIFDDQFSVERPDGSNFTLKIRSTKLEDSAMYFCASSEGQTPMNTEAFFGQGTRLTVV.

This chain links TRBV5-5 with TRBJ1-2, with 7 bases fitting TRBD1. The J segment lost 0 bases and the V segment lost 3 bases, leaving 5 bases of the junction unmatched. The CDR3 covers 15 residues. Per the germline V gene, CDR1 is SGHKS and CDR2 is YYEKEE (reference sequence). The CDR3 is CASSSGQPPNYGYTF. CDR3 DNA: TGTGCCAGCAGCTCGGGACAGCCGCCTAACTATGGCTACACCTTC.

The V gene is TRBV18, the J gene TRBJ2-7; 8 bases line up with TRBD2. With V trimmed by 3 bases and J by 4 bases, 11 bases remained unmatched. This CDR3 contains 16 residues. From germline, CDR1 is KGHSH and CDR2 LQKENI. The CDR3 DNA reads as TGTGCCAGCTCACCGCCCTCCTTAGCGGGGATTTACGAGCAGTACTTC. Translation: CASSPPSLAGIYEQYF.

The rearrangement joins TRBV6-6 to TRBJ1-2; tentatively, D is TRBD1 (5 bases). CDR3 length: 11 residues. Germline-derived CDR1 and CDR2 are MNHNY and SVGAGI (reference sequence). The CDR3 loop reads CAGGENYGYTF. Here the CDR3 DNA reads TGTGCGGGGGGGGAGAACTATGGCTACACCTTC.

The chain links TRBV4-3 to TRBJ2-2; a weak D match, TRBD2 (6 bases). The germline CDR1 and CDR2 sequences are LGHNA and YSLEER. V dropped 1 base and J dropped 2 bases, with 8 bases sitting between them. This CDR3 spans 15 amino acids. The CDR3 sequence: CASSQGGDNTGELFF. CDR3 DNA sequence: TGCGCCAGCAGCCAAGGGGGGGATAACACCGGGGAGCTGTTTTTT.

The chain is built from TRBV27 and TRBJ2-7, with 12 nucleotides matching TRBD1. J gave up 4 bases and V 8 bases, and 6 bases lay outside the gene matches. CDR3 length: 14 amino acids. Germline V CDR1 and CDR2: MNHEY, SMNVEV (reference sequence). This chain's CDR3 is CASRRDRGPYEQYF. The CDR3 DNA follows: TGTGCCAGCCGCCGGGACAGGGGGCCTTACGAGCAGTACTTC.

The V call is TRBV4-3, the J call TRBJ2-1, with 12 bases lining up with TRBD2. There are 16 residues in the CDR3. The V gene's germline CDR1 is LGHNA and CDR2 YSLEER. J gave up 7 bases and V 2 bases, and 6 bases lay outside the gene matches. The CDR3 protein is CASSQPSGGAENEQFF. The CDR3, as DNA: TGCGCCAGCAGCCAACCTAGCGGGGGGGCGGAGAATGAGCAGTTCTTC.

The rearrangement links TRBV7-9 to TRBJ2-1, with D unresolved. The germline V gene encodes CDR1 SEHNR and CDR2 FQNEAQ (reference sequence). Trimming left V 2 bases short and J 12 bases short, with 8 bases between. This CDR3 spans 11 amino acids. The DNA of the CDR3 is TGTGCCAGCAGCTTAACCCGGTGGCAGTTCTTC. Translation: CASSLTRWQFF.

The rearrangement uses TRBV19 and TRBJ1-2; the match to TRBD1 covers 10 bases. The germline CDR1 and CDR2 sequences are LNHDA and SQIVND (reference sequence). The CDR3 spans 17 residues. V was clipped by 5 bases and J by 4 bases; unmatched bases: 13. This CDR3 is CASSGGTGVRPPYGYTF. The CDR3 DNA is TGTGCCAGTAGTGGGGGGACAGGGGTGAGACCCCCCTATGGCTACACCTTC.

This chain joins TRBV5-1 and TRBJ2-5; 8 bases fit TRBD1. Germline loops: CDR1 SGHRS, CDR2 YFSETQ. Germline trimming cut 3 bases from V and 4 bases from J; bases unmatched to any gene: 2. CDR3 length: 13 residues. The CDR3 DNA reads TGCGCCAGCAGCTCCGGACAGGGAGAGACCCAGTACTTC. Its translation is CASSSGQGETQYF.

The chain carries TRBV6-1 and TRBJ2-7; D might be TRBD1 (5 bases). V lost 5 bases and J 7 bases, leaving 12 bases between the germline ends. Per germline, CDR1 MNHNS and CDR2 SASEGT. The CDR3 contains 12 residues. The DNA for the CDR3 is TGTGCCAGCAGTTCACCGACAGCGGAGCAGTACTTC. The encoded protein is CASSSPTAEQYF.

The chain combines TRBV27 with TRBJ2-6, with D perhaps matching TRBD2 (6 bases). With 6 bases removed from V and 2 bases from J, the gap between germline ends came to 11 bases. The CDR3 extends over 15 amino acids. From germline, CDR1 is MNHEY and CDR2 SMNVEV (reference sequence). CDR3 amino acids: CASSGRIPGANVLTF. The CDR3 DNA follows: TGTGCCAGCAGCGGGAGAATTCCTGGGGCCAACGTCCTGACTTTC.